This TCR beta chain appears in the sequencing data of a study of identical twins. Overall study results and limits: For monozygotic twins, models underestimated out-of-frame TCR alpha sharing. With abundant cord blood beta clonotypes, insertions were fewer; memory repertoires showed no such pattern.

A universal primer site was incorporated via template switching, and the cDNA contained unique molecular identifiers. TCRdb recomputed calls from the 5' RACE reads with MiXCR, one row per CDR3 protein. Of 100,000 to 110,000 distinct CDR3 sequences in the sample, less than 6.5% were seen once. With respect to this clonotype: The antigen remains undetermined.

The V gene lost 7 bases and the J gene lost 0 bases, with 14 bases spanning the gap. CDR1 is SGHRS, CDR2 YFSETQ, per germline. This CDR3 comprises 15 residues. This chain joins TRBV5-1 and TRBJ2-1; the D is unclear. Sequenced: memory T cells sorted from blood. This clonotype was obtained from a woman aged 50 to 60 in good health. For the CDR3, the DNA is TGCGCCAGCCGGCGTGAGTCCAGCTCCTACAATGAGCAGTTCTTC. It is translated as CASRRESSSYNEQFF.